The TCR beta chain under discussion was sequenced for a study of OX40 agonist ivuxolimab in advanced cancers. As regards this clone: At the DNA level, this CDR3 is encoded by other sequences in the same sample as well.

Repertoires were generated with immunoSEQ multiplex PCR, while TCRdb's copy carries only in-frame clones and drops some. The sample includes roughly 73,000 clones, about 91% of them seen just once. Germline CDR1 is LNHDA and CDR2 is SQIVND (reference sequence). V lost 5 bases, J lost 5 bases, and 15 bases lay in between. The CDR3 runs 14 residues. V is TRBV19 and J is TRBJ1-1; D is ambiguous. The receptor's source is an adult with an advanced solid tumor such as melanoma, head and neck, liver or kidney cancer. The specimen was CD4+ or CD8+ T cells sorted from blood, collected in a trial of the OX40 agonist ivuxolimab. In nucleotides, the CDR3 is TGTGCCAGTAGTGCCTTCTCAATGGGGACTGAAGCTTTCTTT. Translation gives CASSAFSMGTEAFF. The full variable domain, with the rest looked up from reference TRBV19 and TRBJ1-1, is DGGITQSPKYLFRKEGQNVTLSCEQNLNHDAMYWYRQDPGQGLRLIYYSQIVNDFQKGDIAEGYSVSREKKESFPLTVTSAQKNPTAFYLCASSAFSMGTEAFFGQGTRLTVV.